The next 9 T cell receptor beta chains were all read from a single sample in a study of memory CD8 T cells in hepatitis C reinfection. Time point described: pre-reinfection, 55 to 20 weeks before reinfection detection. No in vitro expansion preceded TCR sequencing of the sorted cells. TCRdb's copy holds only in-frame clones and misses some; the assay was immunoSEQ multiplex PCR. The sample has more than 45,000 clones, roughly 91% seen once. Sequencing was performed on naive CD8+ T cells sorted from blood. The receptors were sampled from a man younger than 30 with hepatitis C virus infection.

The rearrangement joins TRBV7-9 to TRBJ2-5, with TRBD2 matching over 7 bases. Germline V CDR1 and CDR2: SEHNR, FQNEAQ (reference sequence). V gave up 3 bases and J gave up 5 bases; unmatched junction bases: 6. CDR3 length: 14 residues. The CDR3, as DNA: TGTGCCAGCAGCTTTTTGGGGGGGGACGAGACCCAGTACTTC. This translates into CASSFLGGDETQYF. Variable domain in full (rest from reference TRBV7-9 and TRBJ2-5): DTGVSQNPRHKITKRGQNVTFRCDPISEHNRLYWYRQTLGQGPEFLTYFQNEAQLEKSRLLSDRFSAERPKGSFSTLEIQRTEQGDSAMYLCASSFLGGDETQYFGPGTRLLVL.

This clone was seen only once. The chain recombines TRBV5-1 with TRBJ2-4, with 9 bases aligning to TRBD1. V lost 3 bases and J lost 9; bases outside the gene matches: 13. From germline, CDR1 is SGHRS and CDR2 YFSETQ. The CDR3 consists of 16 residues. In DNA, the CDR3 is TGCGCCAGCAGCTCCTATCCGACAGGGGGAGTCAGCATTCAGTACTTC. As protein: CASSSYPTGGVSIQYF.

V is TRBV21-1 and J is TRBJ1-1. TRBV21-1 is marked as a pseudogene. The CDR3 loop spans 15 amino acids. The CDR3 reads CASVLRPGENTEAFF. The DNA for the CDR3 is TGTGCCAGCGTCCTTAGGCCGGGGGAGAACACTGAAGCTTTCTTT.

The chain recombines TRBV7-2 with TRBJ2-7; 8 positions agree with TRBD1. CDR1 and CDR2 from the germline V gene are SGHTA and FQGNSA. V lost 1 base and J lost 5; bases outside the gene matches: 10. CDR3 length equals 16 residues. Here the CDR3 reads CASSLGPGGPMDEQYF. The CDR3 nucleotides read TGTGCCAGCAGCTTAGGCCCAGGGGGCCCCATGGACGAGCAGTACTTC. The full variable domain, completed using reference TRBV7-2 and TRBJ2-7, is GAGVSQSPSNKVTEKGKDVELRCDPISGHTALYWYRQSLGQGLEFLIYFQGNSAPDKSGLPSDRFSAERTGGSVSTLTIQRTQQEDSAVYLCASSLGPGGPMDEQYFGPGTRLTVT.

The rearrangement uses TRBV11-2 and TRBJ1-2; D might be TRBD1 (5 bases). The CDR3 is made up of 14 amino acids. Trimming cost V 4 bases and J 1 base, with 10 bases left between them. Germline assignment: CDR1 SGHAT and CDR2 FQNNGV. The chain's CDR3 is CASSSLTDNYGYTF. The CDR3 region has the DNA TGTGCCAGCAGCTCTTTGACAGATAACTATGGCTACACCTTC.

The chain combines TRBV7-9 with TRBJ2-1; D is unclear. This CDR3 contains 12 residues. With 1 base removed from V and 9 bases from J, the gap between germline ends came to 7 bases. Germline V gene data show CDR1 as SEHNR and CDR2 as FQNEAQ (reference sequence). Written as DNA, the CDR3 is TGTGCCAGCAGCTTAGACGGTGGTGAGCAGTTCTTC. It specifies CASSLDGGEQFF.

For this clone: Mismatch with germline at one junction end may stem from a read error. In the same sample, other DNA sequences code for this CDR3. The gene calls are TRBV7-9 and TRBJ2-1; TRBD2 matches at 8 bases. The CDR3 is 16 amino acids. The V gene's germline CDR1 is SEHNR and CDR2 FQNEAQ (reference sequence). CDR3: CASSLAYGRAFNEQFF. The CDR3 DNA sequence: TGCGCCAGCAGCTTAGCGTACGGGAGGGCCTTCAATGAGCAGTTCTTC.

The chain has TRBV6-6 and TRBJ1-1; D is undetermined. Trimming took 0 bases from V and 1 from J, leaving 9 bases between them. The germline V gene encodes CDR1 MNHNY and CDR2 SVGAGI (reference sequence). CDR3 size: 15 residues. The CDR3 bases are TGTGCCAGCAGTTACTCGCCCGGGGAGAACACTGAAGCTTTCTTT. This codes for CASSYSPGENTEAFF.

This clone was detected a few times. The chain links TRBV6-5 to TRBJ1-5; unclear D gene. V gave up 2 bases and J gave up 1 base, with 9 bases separating them. The CDR3 is 15 residues long. CDR1 and CDR2 from the germline V gene are MNHEY and SVGAGI. CDR3 coding DNA: TGTGCCAGCAGTTACGCGGGTGAGAGCAATCAGCCCCAGCATTTT. Its protein product is CASSYAGESNQPQHF.